This T cell receptor beta chain was profiled in a study of shared clonotypes between healthy human individuals. Method: immunoSEQ multiplex PCR; TCRdb's copy keeps in-frame clones and lacks some. The data contain a few million clones, roughly 95% of them seen just once; the ten biggest clones take up around 1.7%. This CDR3 has 15 amino acids. Trimming took off 7 bases at V and 4 bases at J, with 19 bases between the two ends. CDR1 is MNHEY, CDR2 SMNVEV, per germline (reference sequence). Naivety among CD8 cells was defined by CD45RO negativity and positive CCR7 selection, thereby excluding terminally differentiated effector memory CD45RA+ cells.

The sequence derives from a man aged 18 to 29 in good health. Some clones in this sample may be carry-over from other donors' samples. V is TRBV27 and J is TRBJ1-2; D call uncertain. Sequenced sample: naive CD8+ T cells from PBMCs. CDR3 DNA: TGTGCCAGCAAACCTATGCCGGGCCCTGGCTATGGCTACACCTTC. This translates into CASKPMPGPGYGYTF.